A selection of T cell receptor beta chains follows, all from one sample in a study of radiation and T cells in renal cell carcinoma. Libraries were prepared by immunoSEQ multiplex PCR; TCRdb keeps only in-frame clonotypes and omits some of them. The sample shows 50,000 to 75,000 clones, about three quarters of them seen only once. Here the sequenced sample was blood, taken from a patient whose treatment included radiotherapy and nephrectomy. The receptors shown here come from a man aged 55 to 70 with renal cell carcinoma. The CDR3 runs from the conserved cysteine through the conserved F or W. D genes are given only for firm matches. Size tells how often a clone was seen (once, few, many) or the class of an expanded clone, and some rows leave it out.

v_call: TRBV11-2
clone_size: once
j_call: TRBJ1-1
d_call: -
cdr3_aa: CASSLAGDNTEAFF
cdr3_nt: TGTGCCAGCAGCTTAGCAGGGGATAACACTGAAGCTTTCTTT

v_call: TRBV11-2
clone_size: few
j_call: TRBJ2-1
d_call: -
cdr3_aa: CASSLDRGSYNEQFF
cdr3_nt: TGTGCCAGCAGCTTAGACAGGGGATCCTACAATGAGCAGTTCTTC

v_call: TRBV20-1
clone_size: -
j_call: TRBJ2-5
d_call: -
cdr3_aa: CSAPRGETQYF
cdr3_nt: TGCAGTGCGCCGCGGGGAGAGACCCAGTACTTC

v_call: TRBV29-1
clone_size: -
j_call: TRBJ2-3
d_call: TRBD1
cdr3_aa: CSADRGRTQYF
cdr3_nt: TGCAGCGCAGACAGGGGTCGTACGCAGTATTTT

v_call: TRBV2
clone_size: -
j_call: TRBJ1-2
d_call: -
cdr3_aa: CASRDTRSRKGYTF
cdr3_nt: TGTGCCAGCAGGGACACGAGGTCAAGAAAAGGCTACACCTTC

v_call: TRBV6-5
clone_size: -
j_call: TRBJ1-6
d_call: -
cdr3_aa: CASSRWGGHNSPLHF
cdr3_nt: TGTGCCAGCAGTCGCTGGGGCGGCCATAATTCACCCCTCCACTTT

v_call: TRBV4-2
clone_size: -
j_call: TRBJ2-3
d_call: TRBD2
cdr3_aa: CATQRERGTDTQYF
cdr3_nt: TGTGCCACGCAGCGGGAGAGAGGCACAGATACGCAGTATTTT

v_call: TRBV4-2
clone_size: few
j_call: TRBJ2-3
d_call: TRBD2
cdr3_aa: CASSKGREGGPSDTQYF
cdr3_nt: TGTGCCAGCAGCAAGGGGAGAGAGGGAGGGCCTTCAGATACGCAGTATTTT

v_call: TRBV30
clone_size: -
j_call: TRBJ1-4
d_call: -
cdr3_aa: CAWSGGDSTNEKLFF
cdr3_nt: TGTGCCTGGAGTGGAGGAGACTCAACTAATGAAAAACTGTTTTTT

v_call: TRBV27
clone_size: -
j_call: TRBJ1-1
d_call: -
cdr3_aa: CASSTNRMAMNTEAFF
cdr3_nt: TGTGCCAGCAGTACCAACCGGATGGCGATGAACACTGAAGCTTTCTTT

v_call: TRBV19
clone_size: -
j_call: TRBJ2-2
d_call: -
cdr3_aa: CASSIASGAAGELFF
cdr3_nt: TGTGCCAGTAGTATAGCTTCGGGAGCGGCCGGGGAGCTGTTTTTT

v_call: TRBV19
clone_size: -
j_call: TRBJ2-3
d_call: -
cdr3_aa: CASSIRDLLNTDTQYF
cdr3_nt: TGTGCCAGTAGTATACGGGACCTCCTTAACACAGATACGCAGTATTTT

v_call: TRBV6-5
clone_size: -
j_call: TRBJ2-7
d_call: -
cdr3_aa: CASSYGVLGFHEQYF
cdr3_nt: TGTGCCAGCAGTTACGGAGTTCTAGGGTTCCACGAGCAGTACTTC

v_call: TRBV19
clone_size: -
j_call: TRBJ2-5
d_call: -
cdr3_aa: CASSRGILETQYF
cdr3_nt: TGTGCCAGTAGTAGAGGGATCCTGGAGACCCAGTACTTC

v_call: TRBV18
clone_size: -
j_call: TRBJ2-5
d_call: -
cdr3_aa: CASSGYQETQYF
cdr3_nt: TGTGCCAGCTCAGGGTACCAAGAGACCCAGTACTTC

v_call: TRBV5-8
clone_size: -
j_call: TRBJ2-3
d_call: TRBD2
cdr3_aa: CASSLRLAGVSLGTDTQYF
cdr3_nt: TGTGCCAGCAGCTTGCGTTTAGCGGGAGTTAGCCTGGGTACAGATACGCAGTATTTT

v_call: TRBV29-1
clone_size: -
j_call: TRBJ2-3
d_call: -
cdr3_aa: CSVDGGATDTQYF
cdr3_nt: TGCAGCGTTGATGGGGGGGCCACAGATACGCAGTATTTT

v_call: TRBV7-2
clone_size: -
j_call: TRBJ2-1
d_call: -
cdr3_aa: CASSYPTVGDEQFF
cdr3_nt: TGTGCCAGCAGCTATCCGACGGTGGGGGATGAGCAGTTCTTC

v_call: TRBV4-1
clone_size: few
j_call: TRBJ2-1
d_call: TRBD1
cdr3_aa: CASSQATGVLYNEQFF
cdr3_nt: TGCGCCAGCAGCCAAGCCACAGGGGTTCTATACAATGAGCAGTTCTTC

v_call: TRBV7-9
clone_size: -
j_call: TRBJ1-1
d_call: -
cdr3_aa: CASSPWDTNTEAFF
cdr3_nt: TGTGCCAGCAGCCCGTGGGACACTAACACTGAAGCTTTCTTT

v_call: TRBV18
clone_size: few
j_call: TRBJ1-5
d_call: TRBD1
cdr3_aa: CASSSRQGANQPQHF
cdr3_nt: TGTGCCAGCTCCTCAAGACAGGGGGCGAATCAGCCCCAGCATTTT

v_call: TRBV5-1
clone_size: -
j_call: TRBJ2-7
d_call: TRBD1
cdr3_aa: CASSLGGTGNDEQYF
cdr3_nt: TGCGCCAGCAGCTTGGGAGGGACAGGGAACGACGAGCAGTACTTC

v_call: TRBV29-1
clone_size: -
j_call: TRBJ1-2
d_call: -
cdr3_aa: CSVYRGGGSYGYTF
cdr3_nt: TGCAGCGTTTACCGAGGGGGGGGAAGCTATGGCTACACCTTC

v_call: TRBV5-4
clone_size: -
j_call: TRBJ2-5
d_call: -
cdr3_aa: CASSLGGTQETQYF
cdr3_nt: TGTGCCAGCAGCTTGGGGGGCACCCAAGAGACCCAGTACTTC

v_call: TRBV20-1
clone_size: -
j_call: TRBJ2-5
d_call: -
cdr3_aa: CSAHSGETQYF
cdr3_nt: TGCAGTGCTCACAGTGGGGAGACCCAGTACTTC

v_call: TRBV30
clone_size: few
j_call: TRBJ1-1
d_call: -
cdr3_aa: CAWAAFRGTEAFF
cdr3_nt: TGTGCCTGGGCCGCCTTCAGGGGTACTGAAGCTTTCTTT

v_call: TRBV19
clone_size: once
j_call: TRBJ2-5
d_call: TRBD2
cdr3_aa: CASSFGLAGGGETQYF
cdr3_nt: TGTGCCAGTAGTTTCGGACTAGCGGGAGGAGGGGAGACCCAGTACTTC

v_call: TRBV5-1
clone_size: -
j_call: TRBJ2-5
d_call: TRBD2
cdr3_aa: CASSASLAGPQETQYF
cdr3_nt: TGCGCCAGCAGCGCCTCGTTAGCGGGGCCTCAAGAGACCCAGTACTTC

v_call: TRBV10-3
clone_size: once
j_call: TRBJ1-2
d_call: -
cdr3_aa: CAISGGGGNAEGYTF
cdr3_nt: TGTGCCATCAGTGGGGGCGGGGGAAACGCTGAGGGCTACACCTTC

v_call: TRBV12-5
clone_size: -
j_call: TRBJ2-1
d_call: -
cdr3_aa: CASGLPPAGQFF
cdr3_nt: TGTGCTAGTGGTTTGCCCCCCGCGGGGCAGTTCTTC

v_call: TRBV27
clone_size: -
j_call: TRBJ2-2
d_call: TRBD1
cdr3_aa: CASRQDRGRTGELFF
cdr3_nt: TGTGCCAGCAGACAGGACAGGGGGCGCACCGGGGAGCTGTTTTTT

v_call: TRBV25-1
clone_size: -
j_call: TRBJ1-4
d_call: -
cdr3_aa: CASTDNVAPNEKLFF
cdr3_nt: TGTGCCAGCACTGATAACGTGGCACCTAATGAAAAACTGTTTTTT

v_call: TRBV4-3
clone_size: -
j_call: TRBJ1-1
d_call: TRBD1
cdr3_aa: CASSQYRAGTGNTEAFF
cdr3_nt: TGCGCCAGCAGCCAGTATCGCGCCGGGACAGGGAACACTGAAGCTTTCTTT

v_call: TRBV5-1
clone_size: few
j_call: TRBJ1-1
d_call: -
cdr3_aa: CASSLAEDTEAFF
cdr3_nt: TGCGCCAGCAGCTTGGCAGAGGACACTGAAGCTTTCTTT

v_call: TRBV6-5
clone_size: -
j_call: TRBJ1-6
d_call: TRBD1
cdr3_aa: CASSYYLAGGGSPLHF
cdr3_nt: TGTGCCAGCAGTTACTATCTCGCAGGGGGCGGTTCACCCCTCCACTTT

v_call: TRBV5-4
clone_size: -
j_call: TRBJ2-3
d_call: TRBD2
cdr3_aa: CASSSVAGVAADTQYF
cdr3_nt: TGTGCCAGCAGCTCCGTAGCGGGAGTAGCGGCAGATACGCAGTATTTT

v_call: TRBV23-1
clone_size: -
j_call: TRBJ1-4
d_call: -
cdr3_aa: CASSQKAGGSGEKLFF
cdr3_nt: TGCGCCAGCAGTCAAAAGGCCGGTGGTTCGGGTGAAAAACTGTTTTTT

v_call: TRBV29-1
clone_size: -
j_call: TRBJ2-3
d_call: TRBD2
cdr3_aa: CSGTSGRGPSTDTQYF
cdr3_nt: TGCAGCGGGACTAGCGGGAGGGGGCCTTCCACAGATACGCAGTATTTT

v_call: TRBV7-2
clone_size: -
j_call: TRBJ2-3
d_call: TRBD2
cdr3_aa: CASSFERGGTDTQYF
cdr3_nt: TGTGCCAGCAGCTTTGAGCGGGGGGGCACAGATACGCAGTATTTT

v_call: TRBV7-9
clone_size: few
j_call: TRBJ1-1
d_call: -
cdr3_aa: CASSLAGGHSEAFF
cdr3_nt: TGTGCCAGCAGCTTAGCGGGGGGGCATAGTGAAGCTTTCTTT

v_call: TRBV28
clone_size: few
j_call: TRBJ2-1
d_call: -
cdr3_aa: CASSLASGQFF
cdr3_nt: TGTGCCAGCAGTTTAGCCTCCGGGCAGTTCTTC

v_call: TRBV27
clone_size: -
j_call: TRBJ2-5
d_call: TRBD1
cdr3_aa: CASSWDRRETQYF
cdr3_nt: TGTGCCAGCAGCTGGGACAGGCGGGAGACCCAGTACTTC

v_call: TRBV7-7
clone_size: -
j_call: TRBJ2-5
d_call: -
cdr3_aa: CASSSRGGEEETQYF
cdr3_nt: TGTGCCAGCAGCTCTAGAGGCGGGGAGGAAGAGACCCAGTACTTC

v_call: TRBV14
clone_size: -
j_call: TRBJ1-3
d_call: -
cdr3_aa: CASSQVRRVHSGNTIYF
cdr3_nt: TGTGCCAGCAGCCAAGTGAGAAGGGTCCACTCTGGAAACACCATATATTTT

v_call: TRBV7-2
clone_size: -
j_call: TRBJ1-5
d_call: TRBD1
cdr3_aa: CASSITGGGDQPQHF
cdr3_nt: TGTGCCAGCAGCATCACAGGGGGCGGGGATCAGCCCCAGCATTTT